The clone carrying this T cell receptor beta chain came up a few times. What it recognizes is unknown. The time point here: healthy volunteer bleed at 2 weeks. It was from unfractionated whole blood that total RNA was extracted. The sample belongs to a study of human T cells and chemical hapten exposure. Study details: There were per-sample TCR yield variations, arising mainly from small pooled library volume differences. Findings of the study overall: Sensitization with DPC brought no change to TCRs above 1 in 1000 in frequency.

Unique molecular identifiers were linked by the library to individual cDNA molecules. Authors' methods: Sequenced samples showed a median of approximately 96,000 TCRs each, with counts running from around 24,000 to 710,000. TCRdb reprocessed the RACE reads with MiXCR, giving one entry per CDR3 protein. These V and J calls derive from TCRdb rather than the authors' analysis. Of some 50,000 distinct CDR3 sequences listed, around 4.5% were seen once; the top ten hold approximately 5.5%. Trimming cost V 6 bases and J 5 bases, with 15 bases left between them. This CDR3 spans 14 amino acids. Germline V lookup: CDR1 SGHAT, CDR2 FQDESV (reference sequence).

Sequenced input: whole blood. The chain links TRBV11-1 to TRBJ2-3, with D possibly TRBD2 on 5 matching bases. The TCR comes from a human donor in good health. Some clones in this sample may be carry-over from other donors' samples. CDR3 loop: CASSLRREGDTQYF. The CDR3 nucleotides read TGTGCCAGCAGTCTCCGGCGCGAGGGAGATACGCAGTATTTT.